This T cell receptor (beta chain) was identified in a study of T cell responses to AZD1222 COVID-19 vaccine. Study-level information: Analyses pooled second doses at about 4 or about 12 weeks.

Profiled with immunoSEQ multiplex PCR; TCRdb holds only in-frame clones, not every one. The data show some 130,000 clones, with approximately 83% seen just once and around 7.8% held by the top ten. The study's findings and limits: Sampling captured repertoires only after the peak T cell response. Clonal diversity was possibly underestimated, and the donors were mostly white British, with more females.

On this clone itself: What it binds is not known.

In germline, CDR1 is LNHDA, CDR2 SQIVND (reference sequence). The CDR3 has 15 residues. The germline V and J ends were trimmed by 4 bases and 7 bases, with 16 bases remaining between them. This rearrangement joins TRBV19 to TRBJ1-4; possibly TRBD1 for D (6 bases). The receptor was derived from an adult in good health. This specimen was peripheral blood, taken on day 0 of AZD1222 vaccination. The CDR3 spells CASSTRWGLREKLFF. In DNA, the CDR3 is TGTGCCAGTAGTACCCGGTGGGGGCTACGTGAAAAACTGTTTTTT.